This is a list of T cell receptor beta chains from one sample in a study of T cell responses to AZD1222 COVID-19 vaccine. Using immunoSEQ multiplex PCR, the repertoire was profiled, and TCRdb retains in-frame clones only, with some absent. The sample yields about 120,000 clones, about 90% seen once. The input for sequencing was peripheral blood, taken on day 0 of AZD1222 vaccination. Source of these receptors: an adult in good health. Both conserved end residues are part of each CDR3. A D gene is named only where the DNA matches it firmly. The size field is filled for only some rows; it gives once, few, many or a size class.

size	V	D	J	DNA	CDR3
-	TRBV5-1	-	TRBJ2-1	TGCGCCAGCAGCTTGCTACACATTTACAATGAGCAGTTCTTC	CASSLLHIYNEQFF
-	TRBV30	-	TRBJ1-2	TGTGCCTGGACTGAAGGGTCTGGCGACTATGGCTACACCTTC	CAWTEGSGDYGYTF
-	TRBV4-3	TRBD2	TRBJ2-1	TGCGCCAGCAGCGGGACTACACCGATGAGCTCCTACAATGAGCAGTTCTTC	CASSGTTPMSSYNEQFF
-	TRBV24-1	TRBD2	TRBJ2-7	TGTGCCACCAGTGATCCGGGACTAGCGGGAGCTGTCGAGCAGTACTTC	CATSDPGLAGAVEQYF
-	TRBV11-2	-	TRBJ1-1	TGTGCCAGCAGCTTAGACGGTCGGGGGGCGGCCACTGAAGCTTTCTTT	CASSLDGRGAATEAFF
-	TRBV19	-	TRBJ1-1	TGTGCCAGTAGTATAGTAGGGATGGGTGAAGCTTTCTTT	CASSIVGMGEAFF
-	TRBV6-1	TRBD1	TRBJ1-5	TGTGCCAGCAGTGAAGAGGGTTGGGGTACAGGGGCCGTATGGGGACAGCCCCAGCATTTT	CASSEEGWGTGAVWGQPQHF
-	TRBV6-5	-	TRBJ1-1	TGTGCCAGCAGTTGGGGGGGGTCAAACACTGAAGCTTTCTTT	CASSWGGSNTEAFF
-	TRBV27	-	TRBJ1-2	TGTGCCAGCAGTTTAGAGGGTTCCTATGGCTACACCTTC	CASSLEGSYGYTF
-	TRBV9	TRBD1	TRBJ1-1	TGTGCCAGCAGCGGACAGGGGGGGCACACTGAAGCTTTCTTT	CASSGQGGHTEAFF
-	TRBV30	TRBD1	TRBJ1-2	TGTGCCTGGCTAGCCTCGGACAGGGGGAAGGGCTACACCTTC	CAWLASDRGKGYTF
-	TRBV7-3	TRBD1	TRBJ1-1	TGTGCCAGCAGCCCAATGGGACAGGGGAACACTGAAGCTTTCTTT	CASSPMGQGNTEAFF
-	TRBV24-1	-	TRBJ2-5	TGTGCCACCAGTGATCCGTCGGAGGGGCGAGAGACCCAGTACTTC	CATSDPSEGRETQYF
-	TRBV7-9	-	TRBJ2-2	TGTGCCAGCAGCTACGCGAGGGGCCGGGACACCGGGGAGCTGTTTTTT	CASSYARGRDTGELFF
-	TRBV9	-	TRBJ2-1	TGTGCCAGCAGCGTTACCGGGGCCTACAATGAGCAGTTCTTC	CASSVTGAYNEQFF
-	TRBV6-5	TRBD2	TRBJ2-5	TGTGCCAGCAGGAAGCGGGAGGAAGAGACCCAGTACTTC	CASRKREEETQYF
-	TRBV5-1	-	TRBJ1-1	TGCGCCAGCACCACAAGACGGACGGGAGGGAACACTGAAGCTTTCTTT	CASTTRRTGGNTEAFF
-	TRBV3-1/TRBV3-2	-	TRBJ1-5	TGTGCCAGCAGCCAAGGACCAACAAGTGGCAATCAGCCCCAGCATTTT	CASSQGPTSGNQPQHF
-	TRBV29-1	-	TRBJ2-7	TGCAGCGTTGAATACGCAGGGATCTACGAGCAGTACTTC	CSVEYAGIYEQYF
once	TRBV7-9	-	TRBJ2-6	TGTGCCAGCAGCTTAGCAGGGGCCTCTGGGGCCAACGTCCTGACTTTC	CASSLAGASGANVLTF
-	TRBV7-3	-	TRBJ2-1	TGTGCCAGCAGCTCCGCCGCGTGGCACGATGAGCAGTTCTTC	CASSSAAWHDEQFF
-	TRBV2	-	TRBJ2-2	TGTGCCAGCAGTGAACAGGACACCGGGGAGCTGTTTTTT	CASSEQDTGELFF
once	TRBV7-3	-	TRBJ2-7	TGTGCCAGCAGCTTTGGTTTGGGGGACGAGCAGTACTTC	CASSFGLGDEQYF
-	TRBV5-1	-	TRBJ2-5	TGCGCCAGCAGCTTAACAGGGTGGGAGACCCAGTACTTC	CASSLTGWETQYF
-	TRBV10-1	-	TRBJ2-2	TGCGCCAGCAGTGAGAACCCTCGGGGCACCGGGGAGCTGTTTTTT	CASSENPRGTGELFF
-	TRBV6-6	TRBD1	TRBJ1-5	TGTGCCAGCAGTTCCCGGACAGGGACTTTTAATCAGCCCCAGCATTTT	CASSSRTGTFNQPQHF
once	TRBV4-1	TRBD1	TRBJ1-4	TGCGCCAGCAGCCTAAGGACAGGGGGTAATGAAAAACTGTTTTTT	CASSLRTGGNEKLFF
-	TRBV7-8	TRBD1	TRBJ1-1	TGTGCCAGCAGATCGGGGACAGGAGGGAACACTGAAGCTTTCTTT	CASRSGTGGNTEAFF
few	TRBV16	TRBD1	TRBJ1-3	TGTGCCAGCAGCCCCAACAGGGGTGGAAACACCATATATTTT	CASSPNRGGNTIYF
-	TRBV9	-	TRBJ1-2	TGTGCCAGCAGCGCGGGGTCCGGACTATTAGCTAACTATGGCTACACCTTC	CASSAGSGLLANYGYTF
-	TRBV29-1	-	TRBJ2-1	TGCAGCGTTGCATACAATGAGCAGTTCTTC	CSVAYNEQFF
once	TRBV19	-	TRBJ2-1	TGTGCCAGTAGCACAGACCCACCGTCCTCCTACAATGAGCAGTTCTTC	CASSTDPPSSYNEQFF
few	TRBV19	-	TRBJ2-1	TGTGCCAGTAGTATAAATCAGGGTCGGAATGAGCAGTTCTTC	CASSINQGRNEQFF
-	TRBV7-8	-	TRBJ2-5	TGTGCCAGCAGCTTAAGGACTACGGACCGTCAAGAGACCCAGTACTTC	CASSLRTTDRQETQYF
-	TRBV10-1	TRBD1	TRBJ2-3	TGCGCCAGCAGTGACAGGGGGCAGGGGGATACGCAGTATTTT	CASSDRGQGDTQYF
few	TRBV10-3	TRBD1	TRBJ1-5	TGTGCCATCAGGGGGACAGGGAATCAGCCCCAGCATTTT	CAIRGTGNQPQHF
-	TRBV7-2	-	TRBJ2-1	TGTGCCAGCAGCTTAGGGCTAGAGGGATACAATGAGCAGTTCTTC	CASSLGLEGYNEQFF
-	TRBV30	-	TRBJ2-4	TGTGCCTGGAGTGGCGAGGGAATAGCCAAAAACATTCAGTACTTC	CAWSGEGIAKNIQYF
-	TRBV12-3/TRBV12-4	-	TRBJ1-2	TGTGCCAGCAGTTCCGACAGGACTTATGGCTACACCTTC	CASSSDRTYGYTF
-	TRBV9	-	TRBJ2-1	TGTGCCAGCAGCATTGGGACTTCCTACAATGAGCAGTTCTTC	CASSIGTSYNEQFF
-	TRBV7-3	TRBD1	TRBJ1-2	TGTGCCAGCAGCACCGACAGGGGGCTCGGCTATGGCTACACCTTC	CASSTDRGLGYGYTF
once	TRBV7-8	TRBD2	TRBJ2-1	TGTGCCAGCACCTATACTAGCGGGGGATACAATGAGCAGTTCTTC	CASTYTSGGYNEQFF
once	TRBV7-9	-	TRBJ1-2	TGTGCCAGCAGCCTTCCCCAGGGCAGGGTCTATGGCTACACCTTC	CASSLPQGRVYGYTF
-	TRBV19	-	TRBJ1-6	TGTGCCAGTAGTATAGATTGGTTAGGAGATAATTCACCCCTCCACTTT	CASSIDWLGDNSPLHF
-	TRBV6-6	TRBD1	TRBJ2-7	TGTGCCAGCAGTTACTTGGGACAGGAGTACTTC	CASSYLGQEYF
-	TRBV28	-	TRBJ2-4	TGTGCCAGCAGTTCCCCATTAGGGGGAGGTTTTGGGAACATTCAGTACTTC	CASSSPLGGGFGNIQYF
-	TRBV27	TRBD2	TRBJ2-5	TGTGCCAGCAGTTCCTCTAGCGGGAGTATTGAGACCCAGTACTTC	CASSSSSGSIETQYF
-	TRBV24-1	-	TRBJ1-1	TGTGCCACCAGTGACCTCAGCGAAACTGAAGCTTTCTTT	CATSDLSETEAFF
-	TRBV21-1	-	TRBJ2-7	TGTGCCAGCACCAAAAGCAGATTCCGTACCTACGAGCAGTACTTC	CASTKSRFRTYEQYF
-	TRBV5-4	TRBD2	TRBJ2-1	TGTGCCAGCAGCCATATTGGACTAGCGGGCAATGAGCAGTTCTTC	CASSHIGLAGNEQFF
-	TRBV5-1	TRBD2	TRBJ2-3	TGCGCCAGCACCCACGGACTAGCGGGAGGGTCGGATACGCAGTATTTT	CASTHGLAGGSDTQYF
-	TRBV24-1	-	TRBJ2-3	TGTGCCACCAGTGATTTTATCAGCGAGGAGGACACAGATACGCAGTATTTT	CATSDFISEEDTDTQYF
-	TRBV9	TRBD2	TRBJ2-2	TGTGCCAGCAGCGTGGCGGGGGTGAACACCGGGGAGCTGTTTTTT	CASSVAGVNTGELFF
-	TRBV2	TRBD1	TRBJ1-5	TGTGCCACCGGACAGGGGAATCAGCCCCAGCATTTT	CATGQGNQPQHF
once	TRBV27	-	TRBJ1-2	TGTGCCAGCAGTCCCGGAGAAATGACAGGCGGTTTCTATTATGGCTACACCTTC	CASSPGEMTGGFYYGYTF
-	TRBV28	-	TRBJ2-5	TGTGCCAGCAGTTTCCCGCGGGAGACCCAGTACTTC	CASSFPRETQYF
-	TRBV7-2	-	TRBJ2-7	TGTGCCAGCAGCTTAGTACCAGGCCAGACTGATTTGGACGAGCAGTACTTC	CASSLVPGQTDLDEQYF
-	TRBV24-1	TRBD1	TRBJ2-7	TGTGCCACCAGTGATAGGACAGGTGGGGAGCAGTACTTC	CATSDRTGGEQYF
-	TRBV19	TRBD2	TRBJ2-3	TGTGCCAGTAGTTTCCCTAGCGGTAGCACAGATACGCAGTATTTT	CASSFPSGSTDTQYF
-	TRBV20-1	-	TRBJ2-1	TGCAGTGCTGACGTATACAATGAGCAGTTCTTC	CSADVYNEQFF